What follows are 21 T cell receptor beta chains derived from one specimen sequenced in a study of T cell responses to AZD1222 COVID-19 vaccine. Produced via immunoSEQ multiplex PCR; TCRdb's table is partial and in-frame only. The data contain 120,000 to 150,000 clones, 82% of them singletons. The material was peripheral blood, obtained on day 0 of MenACWY control vaccination. The source of these receptors is an adult in good health.

The chain joins TRBV7-9 to TRBJ2-3; D is unclear. The CDR3 extends over 16 amino acids. The germline V gene has CDR1 SEHNR and CDR2 FQNEAQ (reference sequence). The V and J ends lost 2 bases and 4 bases respectively, with 16 bases between them. The CDR3 DNA reads as TGTGCCAGCAGCTTAAGTGGACCGAGACACGCAGATACGCAGTATTTT. Encoded protein: CASSLSGPRHADTQYF.

The chain combines TRBV5-1 with TRBJ2-1; 12 positions agree with TRBD1. Germline V CDR1 and CDR2: SGHRS, YFSETQ. The J segment lost 6 bases and the V segment lost 4 bases, leaving 8 bases of the junction unmatched. The length of the CDR3 is 16 residues. Here the CDR3 reads CASSPGQGAGANEQFF. The CDR3 DNA reads as TGCGCCAGCAGCCCGGGACAGGGGGCGGGGGCCAATGAGCAGTTCTTC.

The chain recombines TRBV5-1 with TRBJ2-5, with D possibly TRBD1 on 6 matching bases. The germline V gene has CDR1 SGHRS and CDR2 YFSETQ. Trimming pared 4 bases from V and 4 bases from J, leaving 11 bases between. The CDR3 is made up of 13 amino acids. Here the CDR3 DNA reads TGCGCCAGCAGCCGCGACAGGCCAGAGACCCAGTACTTC. Amino acids: CASSRDRPETQYF.

The chain carries TRBV7-4 and TRBJ1-1, with D perhaps TRBD1 (5 bases). V was trimmed by 4 bases and J by 4 bases, leaving 25 bases between them. Per germline, CDR1 SGHVT and CDR2 SQSDAQ. The CDR3 length is 18 residues. This CDR3 is CASSSKVPWAGKTTEAFF. The CDR3 coding sequence is TGTGCCAGCAGCTCCAAGGTACCCTGGGCAGGGAAGACCACTGAAGCTTTCTTT.

This clone turned up a few times. This rearrangement joins TRBV28 to TRBJ2-1; D is ambiguous. CDR3 length equals 12 residues. Trimming removed 8 bases at V and 6 bases at J, with 11 bases between. Germline values: CDR1 MDHEN, CDR2 SYDVKM. CDR3 sequence: CASRGLGNEQFF. The CDR3 region has the DNA TGTGCCAGCCGTGGGTTAGGCAATGAGCAGTTCTTC.

This chain uses TRBV7-2 with TRBJ2-5; a weak D match, TRBD2 (6 bases). The germline CDR1 and CDR2 sequences are SGHTA and FQGNSA. V shed 1 base and J shed 3 bases, with 21 bases lying between them. CDR3 length equals 18 residues. CDR3 sequence: CASSLGLGGGGEEETQYF. The CDR3 coding sequence is TGTGCCAGCAGCTTAGGGCTTGGGGGAGGTGGAGAAGAAGAGACCCAGTACTTC. The full variable domain, with the rest looked up from reference TRBV7-2 and TRBJ2-5, is GAGVSQSPSNKVTEKGKDVELRCDPISGHTALYWYRQSLGQGLEFLIYFQGNSAPDKSGLPSDRFSAERTGGSVSTLTIQRTQQEDSAVYLCASSLGLGGGGEEETQYFGPGTRLLVL.

The CDR3 loop reads CASSQLRATGFTYEQYV. CDR3 DNA: TGCGCCAGCAGTCAATTAAGAGCGACAGGGTTTACCTACGAGCAGTACGTC. V and J are TRBV23-1 and TRBJ2-7; 7 positions match TRBD1. TRBV23-1 belongs to the ORF category, with a function that is uncertain. Trimming took 1 base from V and 2 from J; bases not matched to a gene: 11. The CDR3 has 17 amino acids.

This rearrangement joins TRBV6-1 to TRBJ1-2; weak D call: TRBD1 (5 bases). Trimming took 4 bases from V and 4 from J, leaving 19 bases between them. The CDR3 consists of 16 residues. Per germline, CDR1 MNHNS and CDR2 SASEGT. The CDR3 nucleotides read TGTGCCAGCAGTGCCACGTCCGGTACAGGTTCCTATGGCTACACCTTC. Translation: CASSATSGTGSYGYTF.

This clone was detected only a few times. The genes are TRBV27 and TRBJ1-2; TRBD1 matches at 7 bases. The V and J ends lost 5 bases and 4 bases, in that order; junction bases with no gene match: 7. This CDR3 is built from 14 residues. Germline CDR1 is MNHEY and CDR2 is SMNVEV (reference sequence). CDR3 protein: CASSPRTGPYGYTF. In DNA form, the CDR3 reads TGTGCCAGCAGTCCCCGGACAGGACCCTATGGCTACACCTTC.

V gene TRBV7-9 combines with J gene TRBJ2-3, with 9 bases identical to TRBD1. This CDR3 is built from 16 residues. Per germline, CDR1 SEHNR and CDR2 FQNEAQ (reference sequence). After removal of 5 bases from V and 7 bases from J, the junction contained 13 bases not matched to a gene. This chain's CDR3 is CASSTQGQGSGYTQYF. In DNA form, the CDR3 reads TGTGCCAGCAGCACCCAGGGACAGGGTTCTGGGTATACGCAGTATTTT.

The chain joins TRBV30 to TRBJ1-4; no reliable D call. Germline V gives CDR1 GTSNPN, CDR2 SVGIG (reference sequence). Trimming stripped 0 bases from V and 5 bases from J, with 7 bases between. The CDR3 runs 13 residues. CDR3 bases: TGTGCCTGGAGTGTACAAGGAAATGAAAAACTGTTTTTT. It yields the protein CAWSVQGNEKLFF.

The gene calls are TRBV21-1 and TRBJ2-3; TRBD2, the table's D call, lacks a check against the DNA. TRBV21-1 is listed as a pseudogene. This CDR3 has 16 residues. The CDR3 region is CASSIKGGGNTDTQYF. CDR3 in DNA: TGTGCCAGCAGCATCAAGGGGGGGGGAAACACAGATACGCAGTATTTT.

The rearrangement uses TRBV5-4 and TRBJ2-3; D call uncertain. The CDR3 is 13 amino acids. V lost 6 bases and J 0 bases, leaving 8 bases between the germline ends. CDR1 SGHNT and CDR2 YYREEE come from the germline V gene (reference sequence). The CDR3 reads CASNQDSTDTQYF. Written as DNA, the CDR3 is TGTGCCAGCAACCAGGACAGCACAGATACGCAGTATTTT. Variable domain in full (rest from reference TRBV5-4 and TRBJ2-3): ETGVTQSPTHLIKTRGQQVTLRCSSQSGHNTVSWYQQALGQGPQFIFQYYREEENGRGNFPPRFSGLQFPNYSSELNVNALELDDSALYLCASNQDSTDTQYFGPGTRLTVL.

Remarks on this clone: The germline gene is not matched at one end of the junction; a read error may be the cause. The V and J genes are TRBV2 and TRBJ1-1, with 9 bases lining up with TRBD1. The germline gives CDR1 SNHLY, CDR2 FYNNEI. The CDR3 spans 14 residues. This CDR3 is CATSPGTGKAEAFF. The CDR3, as DNA: TGTGCCACCAGTCCCGGGACAGGGAAGGCTGAAGCTTTCTTT.

This clone occurred many times. Other nucleotide sequences in the sample specify the same CDR3. The chain uses TRBV5-4 and TRBJ1-2; weak D call: TRBD1 (5 bases). The V gene lost 0 bases and the J gene lost 6 bases, with 9 bases spanning the gap. This CDR3 comprises 13 residues. Germline CDR1 is SGHNT and CDR2 is YYREEE (reference sequence). The CDR3 sequence is CASSLAGRDGYTF. The DNA of the CDR3 is TGTGCCAGCAGCTTGGCGGGGCGCGATGGCTACACCTTC.

The rearrangement links TRBV10-3 to TRBJ2-4, with a weak D call TRBD2 (5 bases). V lost 0 bases to trimming and J lost 3 bases, with 9 bases between them. The CDR3 is 15 residues long. Germline V lookup: CDR1 ENHRY, CDR2 SYGVKD. CDR3 sequence (DNA): TGTGCCATCAGTGAGTCGAGGGCAGGCAAAAACATTCAGTACTTC. Translated, it gives CAISESRAGKNIQYF.

The J gene is TRBJ2-7, the V gene TRBV11-2; D uncertain. V lost 1 base and J lost 6, with 10 bases in between. The CDR3 is 13 amino acids. Germline lookup yields CDR1 SGHAT and CDR2 FQNNGV. The CDR3 sequence is CASSLGAVIEQYF. The CDR3, as DNA: TGTGCCAGCAGCTTAGGGGCTGTGATCGAGCAGTACTTC.

V is TRBV4-1 and J is TRBJ2-2; D remains unclear. The length of the CDR3 is 15 residues. The V and J ends lost 4 bases and 5 bases respectively, with 14 bases between them. The germline V gene has CDR1 MGHRA and CDR2 YSYEKL. CDR3 DNA sequence: TGCGCCAGCAGCCGAAGGGAAACCCTAACCGGGGAGCTGTTTTTT. Protein product: CASSRRETLTGELFF.

The chain uses TRBV6-4 and TRBJ2-3, with TRBD2 matching 7 bases. The CDR3 loop spans 14 amino acids. Unmatched junction bases numbered 1, after V lost 0 bases and J lost 4 bases. CDR1 MRHNA and CDR2 SNTAGT come from the germline V gene. CDR3 nucleotides: TGTGCCAGCAGTGACTCCGCGGGGGCAGATACGCAGTATTTT. As protein: CASSDSAGADTQYF.

The chain recombines TRBV27 with TRBJ1-5, with TRBD1 matching 10 bases. Germline lookup yields CDR1 MNHEY and CDR2 SMNVEV (reference sequence). This CDR3 contains 16 residues. V lost 7 bases to trimming and J lost 3 bases; unmatched junction nucleotides: 9. CDR3 amino acids: CASNLRTGGNNQPQHF. The CDR3 nucleotides read TGTGCCAGCAATCTTCGGACAGGGGGTAACAATCAGCCCCAGCATTTT.

This chain links TRBV15 with TRBJ1-2; D not certain. Trimming removed 6 bases from V and 0 bases from J, with 8 bases in between. This CDR3 spans 13 amino acids. CDR1 LNHNV and CDR2 YYDKDF come from the germline V gene (reference sequence). CDR3 sequence (DNA): TGTGCCACCAGTCCGGGAACTAACTATGGCTACACCTTC. Translation gives CATSPGTNYGYTF. The variable domain in full, with the rest retrieved from reference TRBV15 and TRBJ1-2, is DAMVIQNPRYQVTQFGKPVTLSCSQTLNHNVMYWYQQKSSQAPKLLFHYYDKDFNNEADTPDNFQSRRPNTSFCFLDIRSPGLGDTAMYLCATSPGTNYGYTFGSGTRLTVV.